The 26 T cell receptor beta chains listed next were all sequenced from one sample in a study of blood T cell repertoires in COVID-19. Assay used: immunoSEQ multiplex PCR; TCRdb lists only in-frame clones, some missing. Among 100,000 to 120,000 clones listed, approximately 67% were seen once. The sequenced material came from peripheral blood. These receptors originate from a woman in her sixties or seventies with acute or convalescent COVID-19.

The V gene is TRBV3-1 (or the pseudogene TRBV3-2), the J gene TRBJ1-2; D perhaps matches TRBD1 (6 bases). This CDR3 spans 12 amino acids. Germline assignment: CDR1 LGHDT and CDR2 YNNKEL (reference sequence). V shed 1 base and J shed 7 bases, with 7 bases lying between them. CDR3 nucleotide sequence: TGTGCCAGCAGCCAAGGGGGGCGTGGCTACACCTTC. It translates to CASSQGGRGYTF.

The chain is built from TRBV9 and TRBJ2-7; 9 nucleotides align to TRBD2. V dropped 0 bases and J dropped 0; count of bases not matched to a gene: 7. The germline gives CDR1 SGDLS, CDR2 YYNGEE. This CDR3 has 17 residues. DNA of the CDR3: TGTGCCAGCAGCGTAGAAGGGGCGGGAGGGCGCTCCTACGAGCAGTACTTC. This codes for CASSVEGAGGRSYEQYF.

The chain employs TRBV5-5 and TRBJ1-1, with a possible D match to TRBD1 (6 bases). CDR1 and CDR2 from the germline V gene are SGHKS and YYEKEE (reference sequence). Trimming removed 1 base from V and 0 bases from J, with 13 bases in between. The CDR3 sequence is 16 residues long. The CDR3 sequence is CASSLSGGAMNTEAFF. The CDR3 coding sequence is TGTGCCAGCAGCTTGAGCGGGGGGGCCATGAACACTGAAGCTTTCTTT.

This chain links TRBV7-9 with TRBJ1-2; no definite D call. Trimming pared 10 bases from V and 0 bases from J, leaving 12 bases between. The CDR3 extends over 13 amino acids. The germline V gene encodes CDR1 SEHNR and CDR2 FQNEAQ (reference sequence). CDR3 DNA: TGTGCCATAAGACCGGCGGCTAACTATGGCTACACCTTC. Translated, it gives CAIRPAANYGYTF. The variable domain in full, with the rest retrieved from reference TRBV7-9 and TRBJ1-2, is DTGVSQNPRHKITKRGQNVTFRCDPISEHNRLYWYRQTLGQGPEFLTYFQNEAQLEKSRLLSDRFSAERPKGSFSTLEIQRTEQGDSAMYLCAIRPAANYGYTFGSGTRLTVV.

The CDR3 nucleotides are TGTGCCAGTAGTACCCCCGGGGGTTACACTGAAGCTTTCTTT. Translated, it gives CASSTPGGYTEAFF. The genes are TRBV19 and TRBJ1-1; D is perhaps TRBD1 (5 bases). Per the germline V gene, CDR1 is LNHDA and CDR2 is SQIVND (reference sequence). The CDR3 has 14 amino acids. V was clipped by 4 bases and J by 3 bases, with 12 bases between them.

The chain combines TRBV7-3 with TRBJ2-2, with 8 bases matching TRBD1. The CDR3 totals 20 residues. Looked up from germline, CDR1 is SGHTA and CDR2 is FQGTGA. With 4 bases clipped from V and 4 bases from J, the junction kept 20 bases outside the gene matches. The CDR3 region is CASSSRRRTTDRGGTGELFF. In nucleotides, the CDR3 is TGTGCCAGCAGCTCGAGACGAAGGACTACCGACAGGGGTGGCACCGGGGAGCTGTTTTTT.

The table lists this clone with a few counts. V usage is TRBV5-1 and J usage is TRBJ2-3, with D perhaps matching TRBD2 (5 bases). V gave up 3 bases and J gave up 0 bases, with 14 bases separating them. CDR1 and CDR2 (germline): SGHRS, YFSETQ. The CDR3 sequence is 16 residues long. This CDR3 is CASSSLTTSSTDTQYF. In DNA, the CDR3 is TGCGCCAGCAGCTCTCTGACTACCTCTAGCACAGATACGCAGTATTTT.

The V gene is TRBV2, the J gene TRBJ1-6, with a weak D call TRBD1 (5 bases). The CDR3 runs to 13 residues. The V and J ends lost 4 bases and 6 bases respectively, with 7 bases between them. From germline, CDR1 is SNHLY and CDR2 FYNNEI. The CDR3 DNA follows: TGTGCCAGCAGTGGGAGGGGTAATTCACCCCTCCACTTT. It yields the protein CASSGRGNSPLHF.

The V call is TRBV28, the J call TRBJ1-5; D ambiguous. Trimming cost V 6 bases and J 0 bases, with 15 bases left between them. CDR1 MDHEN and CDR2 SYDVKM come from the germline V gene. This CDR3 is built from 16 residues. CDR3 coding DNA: TGTGCCAGCAGGATGTTCGGTTCCAATAGCAATCAGCCCCAGCATTTT. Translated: CASRMFGSNSNQPQHF.

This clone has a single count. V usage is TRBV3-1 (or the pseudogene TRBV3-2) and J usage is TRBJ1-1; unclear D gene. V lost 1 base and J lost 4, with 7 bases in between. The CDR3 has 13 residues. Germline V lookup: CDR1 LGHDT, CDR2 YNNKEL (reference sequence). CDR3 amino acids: CASSQVRGTEAFF. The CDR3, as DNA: TGTGCCAGCAGCCAAGTCCGGGGCACTGAAGCTTTCTTT.

CDR3 in amino acids: CASSQDGQFNQPQHF. CDR3 bases: TGTGCCAGCAGCCAGGATGGACAATTCAATCAGCCCCAGCATTTT. The chain combines TRBV4-2 with TRBJ1-5; TRBD1 is a possible D gene (5 bases). Germline V lookup: CDR1 LGHNA, CDR2 YNFKEQ. This CDR3 has 15 residues. V lost 3 bases to trimming and J lost 3 bases, with 12 bases between them.

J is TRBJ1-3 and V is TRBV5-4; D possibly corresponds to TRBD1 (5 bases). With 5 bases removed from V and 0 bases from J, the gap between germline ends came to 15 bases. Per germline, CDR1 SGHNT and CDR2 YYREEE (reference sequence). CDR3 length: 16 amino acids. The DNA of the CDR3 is TGTGCCAGCAGTTCCTCGCGGGGGAGCTCTGGAAACACCATATATTTT. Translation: CASSSSRGSSGNTIYF. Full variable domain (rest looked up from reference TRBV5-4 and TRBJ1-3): ETGVTQSPTHLIKTRGQQVTLRCSSQSGHNTVSWYQQALGQGPQFIFQYYREEENGRGNFPPRFSGLQFPNYSSELNVNALELDDSALYLCASSSSRGSSGNTIYFGEGSWLTVV.

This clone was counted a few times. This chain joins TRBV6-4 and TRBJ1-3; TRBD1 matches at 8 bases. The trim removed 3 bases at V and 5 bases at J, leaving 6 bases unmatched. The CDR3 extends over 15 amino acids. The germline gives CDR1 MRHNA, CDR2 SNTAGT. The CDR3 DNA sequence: TGTGCCAGCAGTGAAAATTGGACAGGGCGAAACACCATATATTTT. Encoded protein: CASSENWTGRNTIYF.

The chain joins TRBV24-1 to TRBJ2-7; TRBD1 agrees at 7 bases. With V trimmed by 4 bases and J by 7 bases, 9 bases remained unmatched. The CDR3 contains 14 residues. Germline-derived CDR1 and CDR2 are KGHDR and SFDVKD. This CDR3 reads CATSESGTEQEQYF. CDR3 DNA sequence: TGTGCCACCAGTGAATCCGGGACAGAACAAGAGCAGTACTTC.

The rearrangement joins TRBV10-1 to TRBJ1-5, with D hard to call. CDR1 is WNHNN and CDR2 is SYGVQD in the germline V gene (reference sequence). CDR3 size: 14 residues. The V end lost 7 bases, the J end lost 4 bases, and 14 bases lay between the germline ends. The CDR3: CASIWPGPNQPQHF. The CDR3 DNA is TGCGCCAGCATCTGGCCAGGCCCAAATCAGCCCCAGCATTTT.

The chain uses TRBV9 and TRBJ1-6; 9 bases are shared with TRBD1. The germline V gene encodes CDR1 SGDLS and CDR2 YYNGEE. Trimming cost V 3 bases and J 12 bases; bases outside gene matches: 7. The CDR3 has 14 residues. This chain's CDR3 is CASSEGQGILPLHF. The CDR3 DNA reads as TGTGCCAGCAGCGAGGGACAGGGAATTTTACCCCTCCACTTT.

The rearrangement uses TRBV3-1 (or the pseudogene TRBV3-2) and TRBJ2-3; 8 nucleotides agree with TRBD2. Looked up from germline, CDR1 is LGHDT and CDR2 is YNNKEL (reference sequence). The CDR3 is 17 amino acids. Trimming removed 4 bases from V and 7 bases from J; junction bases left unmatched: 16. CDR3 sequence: CASSLLPSGSHPHTQYF. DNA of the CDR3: TGTGCCAGCAGCCTACTCCCTAGCGGGTCCCACCCTCATACGCAGTATTTT.

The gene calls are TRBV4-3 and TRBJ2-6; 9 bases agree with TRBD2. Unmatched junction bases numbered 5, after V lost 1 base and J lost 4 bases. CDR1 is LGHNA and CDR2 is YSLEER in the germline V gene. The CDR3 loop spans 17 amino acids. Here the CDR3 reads CASSQVAGAGGANVLTF. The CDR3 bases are TGCGCCAGCAGCCAAGTAGCGGGGGCAGGGGGGGCCAACGTCCTGACTTTC.

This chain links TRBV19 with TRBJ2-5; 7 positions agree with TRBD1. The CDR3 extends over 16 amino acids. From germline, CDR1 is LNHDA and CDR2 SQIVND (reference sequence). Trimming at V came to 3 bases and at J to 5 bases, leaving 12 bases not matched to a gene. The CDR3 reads CASSIPGTVAVETQYF. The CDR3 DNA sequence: TGTGCCAGTAGTATCCCCGGGACAGTCGCCGTGGAGACCCAGTACTTC.

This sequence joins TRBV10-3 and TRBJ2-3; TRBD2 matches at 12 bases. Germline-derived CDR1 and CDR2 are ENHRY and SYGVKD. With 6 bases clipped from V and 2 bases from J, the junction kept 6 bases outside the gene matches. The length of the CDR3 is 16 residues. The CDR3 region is CAIRPGLAGPTDTQYF. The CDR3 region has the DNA TGTGCCATCAGGCCCGGACTAGCGGGACCCACAGATACGCAGTATTTT.

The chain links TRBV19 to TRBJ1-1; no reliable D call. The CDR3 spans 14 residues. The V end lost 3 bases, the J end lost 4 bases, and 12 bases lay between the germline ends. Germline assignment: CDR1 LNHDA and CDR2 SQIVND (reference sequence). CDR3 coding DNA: TGTGCCAGTAGTATTAAGCGGACCAGCACTGAAGCTTTCTTT. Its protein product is CASSIKRTSTEAFF. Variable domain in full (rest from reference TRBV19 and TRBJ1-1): DGGITQSPKYLFRKEGQNVTLSCEQNLNHDAMYWYRQDPGQGLRLIYYSQIVNDFQKGDIAEGYSVSREKKESFPLTVTSAQKNPTAFYLCASSIKRTSTEAFFGQGTRLTVV.

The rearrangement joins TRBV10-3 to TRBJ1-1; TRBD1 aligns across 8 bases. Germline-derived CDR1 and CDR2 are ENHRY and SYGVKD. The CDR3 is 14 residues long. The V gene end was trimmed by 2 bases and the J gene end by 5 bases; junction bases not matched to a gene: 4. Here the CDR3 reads CAISETGGVTEAFF. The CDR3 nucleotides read TGTGCCATCAGTGAGACAGGGGGAGTAACTGAAGCTTTCTTT.

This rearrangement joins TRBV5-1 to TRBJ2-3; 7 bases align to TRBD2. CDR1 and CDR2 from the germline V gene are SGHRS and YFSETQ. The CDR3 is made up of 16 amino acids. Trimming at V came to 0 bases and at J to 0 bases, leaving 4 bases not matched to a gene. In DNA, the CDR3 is TGCGCCAGCAGCTTGGACGCGGGGGTGAGCACAGATACGCAGTATTTT. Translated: CASSLDAGVSTDTQYF.

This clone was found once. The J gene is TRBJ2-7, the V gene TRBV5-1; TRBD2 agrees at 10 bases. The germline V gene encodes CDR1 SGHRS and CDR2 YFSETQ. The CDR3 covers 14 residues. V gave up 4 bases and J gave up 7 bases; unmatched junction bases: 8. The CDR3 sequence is CASSGAGGISEQYF. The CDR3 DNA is TGCGCCAGCAGCGGAGCGGGGGGGATAAGTGAGCAGTACTTC.

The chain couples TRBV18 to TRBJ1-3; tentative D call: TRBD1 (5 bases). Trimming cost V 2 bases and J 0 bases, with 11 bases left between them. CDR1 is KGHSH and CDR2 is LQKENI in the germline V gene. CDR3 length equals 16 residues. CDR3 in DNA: TGTGCCAGCTCACCAAGCAGGGCCCTCTCTGGAAACACCATATATTTT. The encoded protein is CASSPSRALSGNTIYF.

The CDR3 is CASSRRDRGLIKDTQYF. As DNA, the CDR3 is TGTGCCAGTAGTAGACGGGACAGGGGGCTAATTAAGGATACGCAGTATTTT. The V gene is TRBV19, the J gene TRBJ2-3; 12 bases line up with TRBD1. CDR1 and CDR2 from the germline V gene are LNHDA and SQIVND (reference sequence). V lost 4 bases and J lost 6; bases outside the gene matches: 11. The CDR3 length is 17 residues. The full variable domain, with the rest looked up from reference TRBV19 and TRBJ2-3, is DGGITQSPKYLFRKEGQNVTLSCEQNLNHDAMYWYRQDPGQGLRLIYYSQIVNDFQKGDIAEGYSVSREKKESFPLTVTSAQKNPTAFYLCASSRRDRGLIKDTQYFGPGTRLTVL.